These 23 T cell receptor beta chains were all obtained from the same sample, sequenced in a study of CD8 T cells in Susac syndrome (dated by TCRdb to 2018 to 2020). Library preparation used the immunoSEQ multiplex PCR assay. RNA was extracted with the RNeasy kit and 0.5 to 1 ug was reverse transcribed using random hexamers. TCRdb reanalyzed the raw reads on its own, using fastp at Q25 for trimming and MiXCR for clone calling, and kept in-frame beta chains. Each record represents a unique CDR3 protein, reported with the most common genes and DNA among its rows. The sample data list approximately 110,000 distinct CDR3 sequences, and just over 90% of these were observed just once. The biggest ten clones account for roughly 0.31% of the sample. Sequencing was carried out using CD8+ T cells from PBMCs. The receptors stem from a human donor with multiple sclerosis.

The rearrangement uses TRBV7-3 and TRBJ2-2; the match to TRBD1 covers 8 bases. The CDR3 spans 19 residues. J gave up 1 base and V 1 base, and 11 bases lay outside the gene matches. Germline lookup yields CDR1 SGHTA and CDR2 FQGTGA. The CDR3 DNA follows: TGTGCCAGCAGCTTAAGGGTCGCCGGACAGGGTTTGAACACCGGGGAGCTGTTTTTT. As protein: CASSLRVAGQGLNTGELFF.

The rearrangement uses TRBV20-1 and TRBJ2-2, with a tentative D call TRBD2 (5 bases). The CDR3 sequence is 15 residues long. V lost 4 bases to trimming and J lost 0 bases, with 12 bases between them. CDR1 is DFQATT and CDR2 is SNEGSKA in the germline V gene (reference sequence). The CDR3 DNA follows: TGCAGTGCTAAGGAGCGGAACTCGAACACCGGGGAGCTGTTTTTT. It specifies CSAKERNSNTGELFF.

V and J are TRBV7-9 and TRBJ2-1; a possible D gene is TRBD1 (6 bases). This CDR3 contains 16 residues. Trimming removed 5 bases at V and 1 base at J, with 15 bases between. Per germline, CDR1 SEHNR and CDR2 FQNEAQ (reference sequence). This CDR3 reads CASSQPQGPSYNEQFF. The CDR3 DNA reads as TGTGCCAGCAGCCAGCCCCAGGGGCCTTCCTACAATGAGCAGTTCTTC.

The rearrangement joins TRBV7-9 to TRBJ2-3, with TRBD2 matching 11 bases. Germline V CDR1 and CDR2: SEHNR, FQNEAQ (reference sequence). The CDR3 covers 16 residues. Trimming cost V 5 bases and J 2 bases; bases outside gene matches: 6. In nucleotides, the CDR3 is TGTGCCAGCAGCCCCCCGGGACTAGCGGACACAGATACGCAGTATTTT. Its protein is CASSPPGLADTDTQYF.

This chain uses TRBV7-8 with TRBJ2-7; the match to TRBD2 covers 9 bases. Germline trimming cut 2 bases from V and 3 bases from J; bases unmatched to any gene: 5. There are 15 residues in the CDR3. Germline V gives CDR1 SGHVS, CDR2 FQNEAQ. The CDR3 here is CASSLYRSGGYEQYF. CDR3 bases: TGTGCCAGCAGCTTATATCGTAGCGGGGGCTACGAGCAGTACTTC.

This clonotype was observed a handful of times. This chain joins TRBV27 and TRBJ2-1; D may be TRBD2 (6 bases). V gave up 2 bases and J gave up 6 bases, with 8 bases separating them. This CDR3 region has 13 residues. The germline CDR1 and CDR2 sequences are MNHEY and SMNVEV (reference sequence). CDR3 sequence reads: CASSLPGGNEQFF. Here the CDR3 DNA reads TGTGCCAGCAGTTTACCCGGGGGCAATGAGCAGTTCTTC.

This chain joins TRBV13 and TRBJ2-1, with D possibly called TRBD1 or TRBD2 (6 bases each). V lost 2 bases, J lost 8 bases, and 7 bases lay in between. Germline CDR1 is PRHDT and CDR2 is FYEKMQ (reference sequence). The CDR3 is 12 residues long. CDR3 in amino acids: CASSLRGDEQFF. In DNA, the CDR3 is TGTGCCAGCAGCTTAAGGGGGGATGAGCAGTTCTTC.

CDR3 DNA: TGTGCCAGCACCTGGGGACATGGCCGCAACACCGGGGAGCTGTTTTTT. Protein product: CASTWGHGRNTGELFF. The chain uses TRBV2 and TRBJ2-2; D is perhaps TRBD1 (6 bases). CDR1 is SNHLY, CDR2 FYNNEI, per germline. Trimming stripped 7 bases from V and 2 bases from J, with 17 bases between. This CDR3 region has 16 residues.

This clonotype was seen a handful of times. The chain joins TRBV5-1 to TRBJ2-1, with D tentatively TRBD1 (7 bases). V lost 4 bases, J lost 8 bases, and 10 bases lay in between. Per the germline V gene, CDR1 is SGHRS and CDR2 is YFSETQ. The CDR3 runs to 12 residues. CDR3 sequence: CASSSRGDEQFF. DNA for the CDR3: TGCGCCAGCAGCAGCAGGGGGGATGAGCAGTTCTTC.

The gene calls are TRBV10-3 and TRBJ1-2; D unclear. V shed 2 bases and J shed 3 bases, with 10 bases lying between them. Germline values: CDR1 ENHRY, CDR2 SYGVKD. CDR3 length: 14 residues. CDR3 in amino acids: CAISEERTDYGYTF. The CDR3 bases are TGTGCCATCAGTGAGGAGAGGACGGACTATGGCTACACCTTC.

This chain connects TRBV4-2 to TRBJ1-1; 8 bases align to TRBD1. Germline CDR1 LGHNA, CDR2 YNFKEQ. V shed 4 bases, J shed 0 bases, and the junction held 4 bases outside the gene matches. This CDR3 has 15 amino acids. CDR3 in amino acids: CASSPRQGMNTEAFF. Here the CDR3 DNA reads TGTGCCAGCAGCCCCCGACAGGGGATGAACACTGAAGCTTTCTTT.

The rearrangement joins TRBV4-1 to TRBJ1-3; D remains unclear. The CDR3 spans 15 residues. V lost 0 bases and J 0 bases, leaving 6 bases between the germline ends. Per the germline V gene, CDR1 is MGHRA and CDR2 is YSYEKL. CDR3 in amino acids: CASSQDPGSGNTIYF. The CDR3 region has the DNA TGCGCCAGCAGCCAAGACCCAGGCTCTGGAAACACCATATATTTT.

As regards this clonotype: One end of the junction is discordant with germline, which a read error may explain. The chain has TRBV12-5 and TRBJ1-3; no reliable D call. The CDR3 totals 13 residues. Germline values: CDR1 LGHNT, CDR2 FRNRAP. CDR3 sequence (DNA): TGTGCTAGTGGTATGGACCCTGGAAGCACCATATATTTT. Its translation: CASGMDPGSTIYF. The variable domain in full, with the rest retrieved from reference TRBV12-5 and TRBJ1-3, is DARVTQTPRHKVTEMGQEVTMRCQPILGHNTVFWYRQTMMQGLELLAYFRNRAPLDDSGMPKDRFSAEMPDATLATLKIQPSEPRDSAVYFCASGMDPGSTIYFGEGSWLTVV.

This clonotype appeared a few times. The rearrangement uses TRBV12-3 or TRBV12-4 and TRBJ2-7, with no clear D. The ends were cut back, 6 bases at V and 3 bases at J, with 9 bases in the middle. The CDR3 runs 12 residues. DNA of the CDR3: TGTGCCAGCAGCCGGACCCACTACGAGCAGTACTTC. Encoded protein: CASSRTHYEQYF.

The gene calls are TRBV11-2 and TRBJ2-5; TRBD1 agrees at 8 bases. J was trimmed by 2 bases and V by 6 bases; bases with no gene match: 14. The CDR3 spans 17 residues. Germline V gene data show CDR1 as SGHAT and CDR2 as FQNNGV. The CDR3 coding sequence is TGTGCCAGCAGTCCCGGGACAGGCATCAACGTGCAAGAGACCCAGTACTTC. It encodes CASSPGTGINVQETQYF.

This chain joins TRBV4-1 and TRBJ2-7, with D maybe TRBD2 (7 bases). Trimming shortened V by 0 bases and J by 0 bases, and 9 bases separated the two germline ends. Germline V lookup: CDR1 MGHRA, CDR2 YSYEKL. The CDR3 has 15 amino acids. The CDR3 DNA reads as TGCGCCAGCAGCCAAGAAGGGGGGGCCTCCTACGAGCAGTACTTC. Its translation: CASSQEGGASYEQYF.

This clonotype was observed once. The chain combines TRBV5-4 with TRBJ2-4, with a possible D match to TRBD1 (6 bases). This CDR3 is 16 amino acids long. Germline CDR1 and CDR2: SGHNT and YYREEE (reference sequence). Trimming took 0 bases from V and 3 from J, leaving 13 bases between them. The CDR3 region has the DNA TGTGCCAGCAGCTTGGGTACAGGGTGGGACAAAAACATTCAGTACTTC. Protein sequence: CASSLGTGWDKNIQYF.

V is TRBV25-1 and J is TRBJ1-1, with no clear D. This CDR3 has 13 amino acids. Germline V lookup: CDR1 MGHDK, CDR2 SYGVNS. Trimming cost V 4 bases and J 1 base, with 7 bases left between them. Written as DNA, the CDR3 is TGTGCCAGCAGTGCATCAAGGAACACTGAAGCTTTCTTT. This codes for CASSASRNTEAFF.

The chain recombines TRBV5-6 with TRBJ1-1; D possibly corresponds to TRBD1 (5 bases). V was clipped by 2 bases and J by 3 bases, with 14 bases between them. This CDR3 spans 15 amino acids. Per germline, CDR1 SGHDT and CDR2 YYEEEE. The CDR3 DNA sequence: TGTGCCAGCAGCTTCGGGGAGGGGTTGTACACTGAAGCTTTCTTT. It codes for CASSFGEGLYTEAFF.

V usage is TRBV7-7 and J usage is TRBJ2-3; D not certain. V lost 5 bases to trimming and J lost 1 base, with 7 bases between them. Germline lookup yields CDR1 SSHAT and CDR2 FNYEAQ (reference sequence). CDR3 length equals 13 residues. The CDR3 loop is CASSPEGTDTQYF. Written as DNA, the CDR3 is TGTGCCAGCAGCCCAGAGGGCACAGATACGCAGTATTTT.

This chain links TRBV20-1 with TRBJ2-1; perhaps TRBD2 as D (5 bases). From germline, CDR1 is DFQATT and CDR2 SNEGSKA (reference sequence). There are 11 residues in the CDR3. Trimming removed 5 bases at V and 6 bases at J, with 8 bases between. The CDR3 spells CSADYRNEQFF. Here the CDR3 DNA reads TGCAGTGCTGACTACCGCAATGAGCAGTTCTTC.

CDR3 nucleotide sequence: TGTGCCAGCAGCCCCTCGGCCCCTAGCACAGATACGCAGTATTTT. It specifies CASSPSAPSTDTQYF. The J gene is TRBJ2-3, the V gene TRBV7-9, with D unclear. The germline V gene has CDR1 SEHNR and CDR2 FQNEAQ (reference sequence). V lost 5 bases and J 0 bases, leaving 12 bases between the germline ends. The CDR3 extends over 15 amino acids.

This chain connects TRBV29-1 to TRBJ2-6; D gene unclear. V gave up 5 bases and J gave up 0 bases, with 11 bases separating them. The CDR3 is 15 residues long. The germline gives CDR1 SQVTM, CDR2 ANQGSEA. CDR3 sequence: CSVFRLDSGANVLTF. CDR3 bases: TGCAGCGTTTTCCGACTCGACTCTGGGGCCAACGTCCTGACTTTC.